This T cell receptor beta chain was captured by sequencing in a study of control samples from healthy donors and cancer patients. Clones were sequenced by immunoSEQ multiplex PCR, and TCRdb holds only the in-frame ones, with some missing. The data contain about 120,000 clones, about 88% of them singletons. CDR3 length: 15 amino acids. In germline, CDR1 is SGHKS, CDR2 YYEKEE (reference sequence). With V trimmed by 4 bases and J by 3 bases, 6 bases remained unmatched. This chain links TRBV5-5 with TRBJ1-5, with 8 bases lining up with TRBD1. Sequences were obtained from blood. The source is an older woman in good health. Here the CDR3 reads CASSPGQGLNQPQHF. CDR3 nucleotide sequence: TGTGCCAGCAGCCCCGGACAGGGCCTCAATCAGCCCCAGCATTTT.